This TCR beta chain stems from a study of PD-1 blockade in classical Hodgkin lymphoma. The study's findings and limits: Patients were excluded if nivolumab began under 1 year after ASCT (the autologous transplant). Factors driving the repertoire differences, possibly disease activity or prior therapy, remain undefined. Lower baseline TCR diversity marked trial partial responders and progressors.

Sequencing was performed with immunoSEQ multiplex PCR; in TCRdb, only in-frame clones are kept and a portion is missing. The data show under 15,000 clones, 85% to 90% seen once. V dropped 1 base and J dropped 5 bases, with 9 bases sitting between them. The CDR3 contains 13 residues. Germline CDR1 reads LGHNA; CDR2 reads YNFKEQ. The sample's time point: cycle 4 day 1 (C4D1), after 5 to 7 weeks of nivolumab. Every patient relapsed after autologous stem cell transplantation, and brentuximab vedotin exposure varied. Thawed PBMCs yielded CD4+ T cells through magnetic negative selection. A word on this clone: What it binds is not known.

The rearrangement uses TRBV4-2 and TRBJ2-7; D is undetermined. The source was CD4+ T cells from blood, collected before the fourth cycle of nivolumab. The TCR was taken from a human donor with classical Hodgkin lymphoma. The CDR3 sequence is CASSQGYNDEQYF. The CDR3 DNA reads TGTGCCAGCAGCCAAGGATATAACGACGAGCAGTACTTC.